These T cell receptor beta chains were read from a single sample in a study of blood T cell repertoires in COVID-19. This table comes from immunoSEQ multiplex PCR, and its TCRdb copy is limited to in-frame clones, with some not included. The sample has approximately 150,000 clones; about nine tenths are singletons. What was sequenced was peripheral blood. These receptors were collected from a human donor in a cohort sampled during active COVID-19. Both conserved end residues are part of each CDR3. The D gene is left open where the match is weak. Some rows mark clone size as missing; the rest say once, few, many or name a class of expanded clone.

CASSSNRLEAFF | TGTGCCAGCAGCTCTAACCGCCTTGAAGCTTTCTTT | TRBV3-1/TRBV3-2 | - | TRBJ1-1 | once
CSVDHRGGYGYTF | TGCAGCGTTGACCACAGGGGAGGCTATGGCTACACCTTC | TRBV29-1 | TRBD1 | TRBJ1-2 | -
CASSSGAQDTYEQYF | TGTGCCAGTAGCTCGGGAGCCCAGGACACCTACGAGCAGTACTTC | TRBV19 | - | TRBJ2-7 | -
CASSLYSGGLNTGELFF | TGTGCCAGCAGTTTATATAGCGGGGGCCTGAACACCGGGGAGCTGTTTTTT | TRBV27 | TRBD2 | TRBJ2-2 | -
CASSLSGAGELFF | TGTGCCAGCTCACTTTCGGGGGCCGGGGAGCTGTTTTTT | TRBV18 | - | TRBJ2-2 | -
CASSLEGLASSYNEQFF | TGTGCCAGCAGCTTAGAGGGACTAGCGTCCTCCTACAATGAGCAGTTCTTC | TRBV11-2 | TRBD2 | TRBJ2-1 | -
CASSYSHSPGNTIYF | TGTGCCAGCAGTTATAGCCATTCCCCTGGAAACACCATATATTTT | TRBV6-6 | - | TRBJ1-3 | -
CASSHATSGGADTQYF | TGCGCCAGCAGCCATGCTACTAGCGGGGGAGCAGATACGCAGTATTTT | TRBV4-3 | TRBD2 | TRBJ2-3 | -
CASSFGAGETQYF | TGTGCCAGCAGCTTTGGGGCTGGGGAGACCCAGTACTTC | TRBV5-6 | - | TRBJ2-5 | -
CASSLAELSPFF | TGTGCCAGCAGCTTGGCCGAACTATCCCCGTTCTTC | TRBV5-6 | - | TRBJ2-1 | -
CASSLWELAGGPGEQFF | TGTGCCAGCAGTTTATGGGAACTAGCGGGGGGGCCGGGTGAGCAGTTCTTC | TRBV28 | TRBD2 | TRBJ2-1 | -
CSVATSGTDTQYF | TGCAGCGTTGCGACTAGCGGCACAGATACGCAGTATTTT | TRBV29-1 | TRBD2 | TRBJ2-3 | once
CASSYSTAGGPNEQFF | TGTGCCAGCAGTTACTCAACAGCGGGGGGCCCCAATGAGCAGTTCTTC | TRBV6-2/TRBV6-3 | TRBD2 | TRBJ2-1 | -
CASSQHFNQPQHF | TGCGCCAGCAGCCAACACTTCAATCAGCCCCAGCATTTT | TRBV4-3 | - | TRBJ1-5 | once
CASSSTGDYGYTF | TGTGCCAGCAGTTCGACAGGGGACTATGGCTACACCTTC | TRBV28 | TRBD1 | TRBJ1-2 | -
CASSQVFVETGQNNEQFF | TGCGCCAGCAGCCAAGTTTTTGTTGAGACAGGGCAGAACAATGAGCAGTTCTTC | TRBV4-1 | TRBD1 | TRBJ2-1 | -
CASSSQTSGVGDTQYF | TGCGCCAGCAGCTCACAGACTAGCGGGGTGGGAGATACGCAGTATTTT | TRBV5-1 | TRBD2 | TRBJ2-3 | -
CASSERGIAHASGDEQYF | TGTGCCAGCAGCGAAAGGGGGATAGCCCACGCATCAGGGGACGAGCAGTACTTC | TRBV11-2 | - | TRBJ2-7 | -
CASSLLWGPTDTQYF | TGTGCCAGCAGCTTACTTTGGGGGCCCACAGATACGCAGTATTTT | TRBV11-2 | - | TRBJ2-3 | -
CASSYSGEDTEAFF | TGTGCCAGCAGTTACTCTGGCGAGGACACTGAAGCTTTCTTT | TRBV6-6 | - | TRBJ1-1 | -
CASSTGSAGANVLTF | TGTGCCAGCAGTACAGGGAGCGCTGGGGCCAACGTCCTGACTTTC | TRBV28 | - | TRBJ2-6 | -
CASSSDRANEKLFF | TGTGCCAGCAGCTCCGACAGGGCCAATGAAAAACTGTTTTTT | TRBV7-9 | TRBD1 | TRBJ1-4 | -
CASSLGGVGNQPQHF | TGTGCCAGCAGCTTAGGAGGTGTTGGGAATCAGCCCCAGCATTTT | TRBV11-2 | - | TRBJ1-5 | -
CAWSVRGRASIQYF | TGTGCCTGGAGTGTACGGGGTAGGGCCAGCATTCAGTACTTC | TRBV30 | - | TRBJ2-4 | -
CASRSDGGNYNEQFF | TGTGCCAGCAGATCGGACGGGGGAAACTACAATGAGCAGTTCTTC | TRBV2 | - | TRBJ2-1 | -
CSAGEGIGGYTF | TGCAGCGCGGGAGAGGGAATAGGTGGCTACACCTTC | TRBV29-1 | - | TRBJ1-2 | -
CASSAANRHHQPQHF | TGTGCCAGCAGCGCGGCTAATCGGCATCATCAGCCCCAGCATTTT | TRBV3-1/TRBV3-2 | - | TRBJ1-5 | -
CASSLLGGGTDTQYF | TGCGCCAGCAGCTTACTTGGGGGGGGGACAGATACGCAGTATTTT | TRBV5-1 | TRBD2 | TRBJ2-3 | -
CASSFSPEDNEQFF | TGTGCCAGCAGTTTCTCCCCAGAGGACAATGAGCAGTTCTTC | TRBV28 | - | TRBJ2-1 | -
CASSNTRDRGLYLPFEQYF | TGTGCCAGCAGCAACACCCGGGACAGGGGGTTGTACCTCCCTTTCGAGCAGTACTTC | TRBV21-1 | - | TRBJ2-7 | -
CASSLARTSYNEQFF | TGTGCCAGCAGCTTAGCCAGGACTAGCTACAATGAGCAGTTCTTC | TRBV11-2 | TRBD2 | TRBJ2-1 | -
CASSGPGQNYEQYF | TGTGCCAGCAGTGGACCGGGACAGAACTACGAGCAGTACTTC | TRBV2 | TRBD1 | TRBJ2-7 | -
CASSLSPAGAKNIQYF | TGTGCCAGCAGCTTAAGCCCCGCAGGGGCCAAAAACATTCAGTACTTC | TRBV7-3 | - | TRBJ2-4 | once
CASSPDRNNEQFF | TGTGCTAGCAGCCCCGACAGAAACAATGAGCAGTTCTTC | TRBV7-7 | - | TRBJ2-1 | -
CAWQDRVNEKLFF | TGTGCCTGGCAGGACAGGGTTAATGAAAAACTGTTTTTT | TRBV30 | TRBD1 | TRBJ1-4 | -
CAISARGSQGYNEQFF | TGTGCCATCAGTGCCCGGGGGTCCCAAGGATACAATGAGCAGTTCTTC | TRBV10-3 | - | TRBJ2-1 | -
CASRRGSIYGYTF | TGTGCCAGCAGAAGAGGCAGTATCTATGGCTACACCTTC | TRBV9 | - | TRBJ1-2 | -
CSARRGGGTDTQYF | TGCAGCGCCCGCCGGGGGGGCGGAACAGATACGCAGTATTTT | TRBV29-1 | TRBD2 | TRBJ2-3 | -
CASSQRGQTASSYEQYF | TGCGCCAGCAGCCAGAGGGGACAGACAGCCAGCTCCTACGAGCAGTACTTC | TRBV4-1 | TRBD1 | TRBJ2-7 | -
CASSPGGREDTQYF | TGTGCCAGCAGCCCCGGAGGAAGGGAAGATACGCAGTATTTT | TRBV3-1/TRBV3-2 | - | TRBJ2-3 | -
CASSWTSGGGTDTQYF | TGCGCCAGCAGCTGGACTAGCGGGGGGGGCACAGATACGCAGTATTTT | TRBV5-1 | TRBD2 | TRBJ2-3 | -
CASSMYRGLGENEQFF | TGTGCCAGCAGCATGTACAGGGGGCTGGGGGAGAATGAGCAGTTCTTC | TRBV2 | TRBD1 | TRBJ2-1 | -
CATSSIAGGPQETQYF | TGTGCCACCAGCAGCATAGCGGGGGGGCCCCAAGAGACCCAGTACTTC | TRBV15 | TRBD2 | TRBJ2-5 | -
CASSPQSFSGNTIYF | TGTGCCAGCAGCCCCCAGTCCTTCTCTGGAAACACCATATATTTT | TRBV7-9 | - | TRBJ1-3 | -
CAWSVDRNTEAFF | TGTGCCTGGAGTGTGGACAGGAACACTGAAGCTTTCTTT | TRBV30 | - | TRBJ1-1 | -
CASSTGGGSTGELFF | TGTGCCAGTAGTACAGGGGGCGGAAGCACCGGGGAGCTGTTTTTT | TRBV19 | TRBD1 | TRBJ2-2 | -
CASRFAGVGELFF | TGTGCCAGCAGGTTTGCGGGGGTCGGGGAGCTGTTTTTT | TRBV7-2 | TRBD2 | TRBJ2-2 | -